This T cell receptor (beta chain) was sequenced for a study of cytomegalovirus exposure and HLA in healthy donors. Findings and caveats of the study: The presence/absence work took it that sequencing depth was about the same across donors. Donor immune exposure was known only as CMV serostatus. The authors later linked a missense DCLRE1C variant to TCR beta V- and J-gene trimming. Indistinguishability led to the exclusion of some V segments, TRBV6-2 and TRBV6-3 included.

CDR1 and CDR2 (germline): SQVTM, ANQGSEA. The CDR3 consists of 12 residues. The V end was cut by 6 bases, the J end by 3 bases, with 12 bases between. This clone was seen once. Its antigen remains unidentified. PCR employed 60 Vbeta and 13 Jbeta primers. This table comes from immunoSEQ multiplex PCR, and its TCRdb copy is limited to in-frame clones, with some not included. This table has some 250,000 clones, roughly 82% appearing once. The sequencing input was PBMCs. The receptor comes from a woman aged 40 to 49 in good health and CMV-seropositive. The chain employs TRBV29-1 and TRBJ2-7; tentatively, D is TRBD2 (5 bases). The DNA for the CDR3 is TGCAGCGTACGGACTCCGGGCTACGAGCAGTACTTC. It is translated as CSVRTPGYEQYF.